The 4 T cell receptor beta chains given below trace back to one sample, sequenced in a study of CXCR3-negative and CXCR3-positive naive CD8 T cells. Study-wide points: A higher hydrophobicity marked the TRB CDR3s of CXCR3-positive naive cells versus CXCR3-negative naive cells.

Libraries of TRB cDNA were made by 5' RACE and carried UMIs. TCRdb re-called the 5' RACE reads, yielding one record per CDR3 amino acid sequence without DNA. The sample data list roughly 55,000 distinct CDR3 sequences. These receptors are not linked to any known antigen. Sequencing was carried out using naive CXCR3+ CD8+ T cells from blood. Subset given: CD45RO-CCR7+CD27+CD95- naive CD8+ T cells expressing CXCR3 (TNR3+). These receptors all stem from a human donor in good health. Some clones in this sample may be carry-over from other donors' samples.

CDR3 sequence reads: CASSPPDSYEQYF. This chain uses TRBV18 with TRBJ2-7. The CDR3 runs 13 residues. Germline V gives CDR1 KGHSH, CDR2 LQKENI.

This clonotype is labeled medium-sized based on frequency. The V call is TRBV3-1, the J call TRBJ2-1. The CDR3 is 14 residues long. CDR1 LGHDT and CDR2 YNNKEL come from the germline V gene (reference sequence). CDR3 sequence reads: CASSQETGNYEQFF.

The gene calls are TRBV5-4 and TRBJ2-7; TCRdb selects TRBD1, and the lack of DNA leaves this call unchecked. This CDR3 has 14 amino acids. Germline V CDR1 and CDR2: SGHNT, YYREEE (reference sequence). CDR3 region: CASSPLAGSYEQYF. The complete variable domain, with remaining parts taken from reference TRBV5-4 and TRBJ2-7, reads ETGVTQSPTHLIKTRGQQVTLRCSSQSGHNTVSWYQQALGQGPQFIFQYYREEENGRGNFPPRFSGLQFPNYSSELNVNALELDDSALYLCASSPLAGSYEQYFGPGTRLTVT.

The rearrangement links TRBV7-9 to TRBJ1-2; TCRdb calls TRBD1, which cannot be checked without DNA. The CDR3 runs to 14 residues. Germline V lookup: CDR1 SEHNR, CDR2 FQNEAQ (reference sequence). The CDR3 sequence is CASSPARDRLGYTF.